These 11 T cell receptor beta chains originate from one sample sequenced in a study of blood T cell repertoires in COVID-19. Repertoires were generated with immunoSEQ multiplex PCR, while TCRdb's copy carries only in-frame clones and drops some. The data contain about 520,000 clones, approximately 85% of them seen just once; the ten biggest clones take up approximately 3%. Sequences were obtained from peripheral blood. The receptors originated from a human donor in a cohort sampled during active COVID-19.

This chain uses TRBV9 with TRBJ2-1; 8 bases are shared with TRBD2. Germline lookup yields CDR1 SGDLS and CDR2 YYNGEE. V lost 0 bases to trimming and J lost 0 bases; unmatched junction nucleotides: 11. The CDR3 runs 19 residues. CDR3 region: CASSVGIAGPASSYNEQFF. For the CDR3, the DNA is TGTGCCAGCAGCGTAGGGATAGCGGGACCGGCGAGCTCCTACAATGAGCAGTTCTTC.

CDR3 loop: CASSSWTGGLETQYF. The CDR3 DNA follows: TGTGCCAGCAGCTCCTGGACAGGGGGCCTAGAGACCCAGTACTTC. The chain couples TRBV11-3 to TRBJ2-5; 11 bases fit TRBD1. The CDR3 has 15 amino acids. The V segment lost 4 bases and the J segment 4 bases; nucleotides outside the gene matches: 5. Germline CDR1 reads SGHNT; CDR2 reads YENEEA. Filled out from reference TRBV11-3 and TRBJ2-5, the complete variable domain reads EAGVVQSPRYKIIEKKQPVAFWCNPISGHNTLYWYLQNLGQGPELLIRYENEEAVDDSQLPKDRFSAERLKGVDSTLKIQPAELGDSAVYLCASSSWTGGLETQYFGPGTRLLVL.

The chain carries TRBV28 and TRBJ2-7; 9 nucleotides agree with TRBD1. With V trimmed by 5 bases and J by 4 bases, 9 bases remained unmatched. The CDR3 is made up of 15 amino acids. Germline lookup yields CDR1 MDHEN and CDR2 SYDVKM. Written as DNA, the CDR3 is TGTGCCAGCAGTCGTCCGGGACAGGGTGTGTACGAGCAGTACTTC. Translation: CASSRPGQGVYEQYF.

The chain couples TRBV12-3 or TRBV12-4 to TRBJ1-6, with D unresolved. V shed 1 base and J shed 14 bases, with 12 bases lying between them. The CDR3 length is 13 residues. The CDR3: CASSLDLPGALHF. The CDR3 DNA reads TGTGCCAGCAGTTTAGATCTACCGGGTGCCCTCCACTTT.

The chain is built from TRBV9 and TRBJ1-1; 7 nucleotides align to TRBD1. With 3 bases clipped from V and 0 bases from J, the junction kept 14 bases outside the gene matches. The CDR3 spans 18 residues. The germline CDR1 and CDR2 sequences are SGDLS and YYNGEE. The CDR3 reads CASSGFTGEAGVNTEAFF. The CDR3 nucleotides are TGTGCCAGCAGCGGATTTACAGGGGAGGCAGGGGTGAACACTGAAGCTTTCTTT.

The table lists this clone with a count of one. This chain joins TRBV7-2 and TRBJ2-5; maybe TRBD2 (7 bases). The CDR3 is made up of 14 amino acids. Germline values: CDR1 SGHTA, CDR2 FQGNSA. V was clipped by 3 bases and J by 5 bases, with 13 bases between them. The CDR3 sequence is CASSFGGGLETQYF. As DNA, the CDR3 is TGTGCCAGCAGCTTTGGGGGGGGCTTGGAGACCCAGTACTTC. The full variable domain, in which reference TRBV7-2 and TRBJ2-5 provide the parts outside the CDR3, is GAGVSQSPSNKVTEKGKDVELRCDPISGHTALYWYRQSLGQGLEFLIYFQGNSAPDKSGLPSDRFSAERTGGSVSTLTIQRTQQEDSAVYLCASSFGGGLETQYFGPGTRLLVL.

The rearrangement links TRBV9 to TRBJ1-2; TRBD1 aligns across 9 bases. After removal of 4 bases from V and 2 bases from J, the junction contained 6 bases not matched to a gene. The V gene's germline CDR1 is SGDLS and CDR2 YYNGEE. This CDR3 comprises 15 residues. The CDR3 reads CASSHRTGENYGYTF. CDR3 coding DNA: TGTGCCAGCAGCCACCGGACAGGGGAAAACTATGGCTACACCTTC.

The chain employs TRBV7-2 and TRBJ2-1; D is possibly TRBD2 (5 bases). Germline assignment: CDR1 SGHTA and CDR2 FQGNSA. Trimming shortened V by 0 bases and J by 3 bases, and 9 bases separated the two germline ends. The CDR3 totals 15 residues. CDR3 region: CASSLAPGNYNEQFF. DNA of the CDR3: TGTGCCAGCAGCTTAGCACCGGGGAACTACAATGAGCAGTTCTTC. Using reference TRBV7-2 and TRBJ2-1 for the parts outside the CDR3, the full variable domain is GAGVSQSPSNKVTEKGKDVELRCDPISGHTALYWYRQSLGQGLEFLIYFQGNSAPDKSGLPSDRFSAERTGGSVSTLTIQRTQQEDSAVYLCASSLAPGNYNEQFFGPGTRLTVL.

The genes are TRBV6-4 and TRBJ2-3; 7 bases line up with TRBD2. This CDR3 spans 13 amino acids. Looked up from germline, CDR1 is MRHNA and CDR2 is SNTAGT. V shed 10 bases, J shed 3 bases, and the junction held 7 bases outside the gene matches. The CDR3 loop reads CAKRLAKTDTQYF. CDR3 sequence (DNA): TGTGCCAAACGACTAGCAAAGACAGATACGCAGTATTTT.

This clone showed up just a few times. The gene calls are TRBV5-6 and TRBJ1-2; D may be TRBD1 (6 bases). The CDR3 contains 11 residues. Trimming pared 7 bases from V and 4 bases from J, leaving 8 bases between. CDR1 and CDR2 from the germline V gene are SGHDT and YYEEEE. CDR3 sequence reads: CASRRGYGYTF. The DNA of the CDR3 is TGTGCCAGCCGCAGGGGCTATGGCTACACCTTC.

The chain joins TRBV9 to TRBJ2-7, with 8 bases identical to TRBD1. The CDR3 contains 15 residues. In germline, CDR1 is SGDLS, CDR2 YYNGEE. V lost 1 base, J lost 2 bases, and 5 bases stayed unmatched. CDR3 coding DNA: TGTGCCAGCAGCGTACACCAGGGGGCCCCCTACGAGCAGTACTTC. This translates into CASSVHQGAPYEQYF. The full variable domain, in which reference TRBV9 and TRBJ2-7 provide the parts outside the CDR3, is DSGVTQTPKHLITATGQRVTLRCSPRSGDLSVYWYQQSLDQGLQFLIQYYNGEERAKGNILERFSAQQFPDLHSELNLSSLELGDSALYFCASSVHQGAPYEQYFGPGTRLTVT.